This TCR beta chain was profiled in a study of vaccination and CD4 T cells after COVID-19. On the study more broadly: At a median around 65 days (range 14 to 241) after dose two, post-vaccine samples were obtained.

Treatment of the sample: approximately nine-day PBMC culture with coronavirus spike peptide pools or control peptides (ViraFEST assay). Trimming removed 2 bases at V and 11 bases at J, with 9 bases between. Germline-derived CDR1 and CDR2 are KGHSH and LQKENI. The CDR3 length is 11 residues. The Oncomine TCR Beta short-read assay sequenced DNA from cultured CD4+ T cells. TCRdb called the PCR reads again in MiXCR, with one record for every CDR3 protein. This sample has roughly 14,000 distinct CDR3 sequences, with about 48% found just once. In the case of this clonotype: Its target is not known.

V and J are TRBV18 and TRBJ1-1; D remains unclear. Sequencing input: CD4+ T cells from blood, cultured in vitro. This clonotype was obtained from a human donor who had recovered from COVID-19. In DNA, the CDR3 is TGTGCCAGCTCACCAGGGGTACCCGCTTTCTTT. Residues: CASSPGVPAFF.